This TCR beta chain came from a study of CD8 T cells in Susac syndrome. Germline V lookup: CDR1 ENHRY, CDR2 SYGVKD. V shed 10 bases and J shed 5 bases, with 33 bases lying between them. The length of the CDR3 is 18 residues. RNA in amounts of roughly 0.5 to 1 ug was reverse transcribed with random hexamers. The immunoSEQ assay covered 54 Vbeta and 13 Jbeta segments for CDR3. TCRdb itself ran the immunoSEQ multiplex PCR reads through MiXCR, one entry per CDR3 protein. The repertoire holds 130,000 to 150,000 distinct CDR3 sequences, with roughly 95% as singletons. TCR beta was sequenced from blood CD8+ and CD4+ T cells.

The chain couples TRBV10-3 to TRBJ2-7, with a tentative D call TRBD2 (6 bases). The sample consisted of CD4+ T cells from PBMCs. The receptor's source is a human donor in good health. The CDR3 DNA reads as TGTGCCACGAACTCTGACCGGGACTTAGGTCGATTTTCCCACGAGCAGTACTTC. It translates to CATNSDRDLGRFSHEQYF.